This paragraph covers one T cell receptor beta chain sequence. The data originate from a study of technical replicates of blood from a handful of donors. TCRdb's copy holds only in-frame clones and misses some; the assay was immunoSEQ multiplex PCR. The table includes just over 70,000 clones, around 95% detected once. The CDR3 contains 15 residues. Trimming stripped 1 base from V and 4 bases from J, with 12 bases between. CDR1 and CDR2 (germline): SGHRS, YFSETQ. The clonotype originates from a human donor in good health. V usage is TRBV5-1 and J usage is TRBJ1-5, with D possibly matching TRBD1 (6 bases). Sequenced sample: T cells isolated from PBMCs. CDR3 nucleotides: TGCGCCAGCAGCTTGACAGGGAGCAAAAATCAGCCCCAGCATTTT. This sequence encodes CASSLTGSKNQPQHF.